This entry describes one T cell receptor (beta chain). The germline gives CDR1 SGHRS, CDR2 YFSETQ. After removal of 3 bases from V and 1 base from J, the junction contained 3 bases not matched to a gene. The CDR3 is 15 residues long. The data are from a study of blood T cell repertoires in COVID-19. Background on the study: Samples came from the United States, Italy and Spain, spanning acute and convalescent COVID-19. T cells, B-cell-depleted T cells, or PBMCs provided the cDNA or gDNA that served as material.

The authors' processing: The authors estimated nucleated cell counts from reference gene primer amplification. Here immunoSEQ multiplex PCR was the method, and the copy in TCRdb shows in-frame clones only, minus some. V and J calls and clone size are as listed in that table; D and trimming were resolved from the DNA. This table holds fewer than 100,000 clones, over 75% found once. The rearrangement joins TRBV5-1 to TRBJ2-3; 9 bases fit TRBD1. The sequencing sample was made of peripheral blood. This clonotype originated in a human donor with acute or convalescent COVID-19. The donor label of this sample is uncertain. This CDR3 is CASSSGDRGTDTQYF. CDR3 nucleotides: TGCGCCAGCAGCTCTGGGGACAGGGGCACAGATACGCAGTATTTT.